These 11 T cell receptor beta chains were sequenced from one sample in a study of blood T cell repertoires in COVID-19. Measured with immunoSEQ multiplex PCR; TCRdb has only the in-frame clones, and not every one. This table holds 60,000 to 75,000 clones, 70% to 90% found once. Sequencing was done on a sample of peripheral blood. The receptors here all came from a man in his 70s with active COVID-19.

The rearrangement joins TRBV24-1 to TRBJ1-4; the match to TRBD1 covers 9 bases. This CDR3 has 16 residues. The trim removed 4 bases at V and 3 bases at J, leaving 5 bases unmatched. CDR1 and CDR2 from the germline V gene are KGHDR and SFDVKD. CDR3 residues: CATSDPRTGANEKLFF. CDR3 sequence (DNA): TGTGCCACCAGTGACCCCAGGACAGGGGCTAATGAAAAACTGTTTTTT.

CDR3 in amino acids: CASSPGVSYEQYF. CDR3 DNA sequence: TGTGCCAGCAGCCCCGGGGTATCCTACGAGCAGTACTTC. The rearrangement joins TRBV9 to TRBJ2-7, with D possibly TRBD2 on 5 matching bases. Trimming took off 4 bases at V and 1 base at J, with 9 bases between the two ends. The CDR3 is 13 amino acids. Germline CDR1 SGDLS, CDR2 YYNGEE.

This clone occurred once. This rearrangement joins TRBV19 to TRBJ1-6, with unresolved D. The CDR3 has 16 amino acids. The germline V and J ends were trimmed by 7 bases and 8 bases, with 21 bases remaining between them. Germline V gene sequence: CDR1 LNHDA, CDR2 SQIVND (reference sequence). DNA of the CDR3: TGTGCCAGTACCCCTATGCCGAGCTACGCTGATTCACCCCTCCACTTT. Protein sequence: CASTPMPSYADSPLHF.

The V and J genes are TRBV7-3 and TRBJ2-6; D is possibly TRBD1 (5 bases). Trimming took off 5 bases at V and 0 bases at J, with 11 bases between the two ends. This CDR3 region has 16 residues. Germline V gene data show CDR1 as SGHTA and CDR2 as FQGTGA. CDR3 loop: CASSPGPPSGANVLTF. The CDR3 nucleotides are TGTGCCAGCAGCCCAGGGCCCCCCTCTGGGGCCAACGTCCTGACTTTC.

In this sample, this clone turned up once. The chain has TRBV7-3 and TRBJ2-2; TRBD2 might be the D (6 bases). This CDR3 has 16 amino acids. Germline V gives CDR1 SGHTA, CDR2 FQGTGA. V lost 5 bases to trimming and J lost 6 bases, with 19 bases between them. The CDR3 is CASSPTTSHAPGELFF. CDR3 nucleotides: TGTGCCAGCAGCCCCACCACTAGCCATGCGCCCGGGGAGCTGTTTTTT.

This chain joins TRBV7-2 and TRBJ2-7; 8 bases fit TRBD2. Germline V gene lookup returns CDR1 SGHTA and CDR2 FQGNSA. Losses at the gene ends were 1 base for V and 3 bases for J; bases not matched to a gene: 2. The CDR3 length is 14 residues. The CDR3 DNA reads TGTGCCAGCAGCTTAGGACTAGCGATCTACGAGCAGTACTTC. Encoded protein: CASSLGLAIYEQYF.

The gene calls are TRBV24-1 and TRBJ1-2; TRBD1 might be the D (5 bases). Germline V gives CDR1 KGHDR, CDR2 SFDVKD. V was trimmed by 4 bases and J by 3 bases, leaving 11 bases between them. This CDR3 has 14 amino acids. The CDR3 bases are TGTGCCACCAGTGACCAGGGTCGAGACTATGGCTACACCTTC. Translated, it gives CATSDQGRDYGYTF.

The sample holds a few counts of this clone. The rearrangement joins TRBV19 to TRBJ2-3, with 13 bases matching TRBD2. The length of the CDR3 is 17 residues. The V segment lost 9 bases and the J segment 1 base; nucleotides outside the gene matches: 10. Germline V gene lookup returns CDR1 LNHDA and CDR2 SQIVND (reference sequence). CDR3 amino acids: CASTPLAGGPRTDTQYF. As DNA, the CDR3 is TGTGCCAGCACCCCACTAGCGGGAGGGCCGCGCACAGATACGCAGTATTTT.

J is TRBJ1-1 and V is TRBV7-9; D gene unclear. Trimming removed 2 bases from V and 1 base from J, with 5 bases in between. CDR3 length: 13 residues. From germline, CDR1 is SEHNR and CDR2 FQNEAQ (reference sequence). DNA for the CDR3: TGTGCCAGCAGCTTATGGCAGAACACTGAAGCTTTCTTT. Translating gives CASSLWQNTEAFF.

The V and J genes are TRBV9 and TRBJ1-2, with TRBD1 as a possible D gene (5 bases). The germline V and J ends were trimmed by 7 bases and 8 bases, with 21 bases remaining between them. The CDR3 extends over 14 amino acids. Germline-derived CDR1 and CDR2 are SGDLS and YYNGEE. The DNA for the CDR3 is TGTGCCAGCCAAGGGGCGGGGGTCCCGGGGGGCTACACCTTC. Translated: CASQGAGVPGGYTF.

This clone has a single count. The chain combines TRBV19 with TRBJ2-5; no clear D. Trimming stripped 3 bases from V and 2 bases from J, with 7 bases between. The germline CDR1 and CDR2 sequences are LNHDA and SQIVND (reference sequence). This CDR3 spans 13 amino acids. The CDR3 DNA reads TGTGCCAGTAGTATTAGACTGCAAGAGACCCAGTACTTC. It translates to CASSIRLQETQYF.